This T cell receptor (beta chain) was identified during a study of memory CD4+ T cells and cytomegalovirus serostatus. Here immunoSEQ multiplex PCR was the method, and the copy in TCRdb shows in-frame clones only, minus some. The sample yields around 61,000 clones, 82% seen once. The CDR3 sequence is 11 residues long. Per the germline V gene, CDR1 is SNHLY and CDR2 is FYNNEI. About this clone: Compared with germline, one end of the junction differs, possibly owing to a read error. This sample also contains other DNA sequences that code for the same CDR3.

The sort gate was single viable CD3+CD4+CD8-CD45RO+ cells for memory CD4+ T cells. The sequencing sample was made of memory CD4+ T cells from blood. This receptor was taken from an adult in good health and CMV-seronegative. The genes are TRBV2 and TRBJ1-2; D may be TRBD1 (5 bases). CDR3 loop: CASGGEYGYTF. CDR3 nucleotides: TGCGCCAGCGGGGGTGAATATGGCTACACCTTC. The complete variable domain, with remaining parts taken from reference TRBV2 and TRBJ1-2, reads EPEVTQTPSHQVTQMGQEVILRCVPISNHLYFYWYRQILGQKVEFLVSFYNNEISEKSEIFDDQFSVERPDGSNFTLKIRSTKLEDSAMYFCASGGEYGYTFGSGTRLTVV.